Listed below are T cell receptor beta chains from one sample, sequenced in a study of lymphopenia after photon versus proton radiotherapy. Clones were read by immunoSEQ multiplex PCR, and TCRdb kept only the in-frame ones, dropping some. The table shows 40,000 to 45,000 clones, with around 84% occurring only once. The source material was peripheral blood, sampled from a patient treated with proton-based radiotherapy. The receptors originated from a woman in her 70s with pancreatic cancer. Some clones in this sample may be carry-over from other donors' samples. Each CDR3 is given with its conserved first and last residue. The D gene is left open where the match is weak. Size is stated for part of the rows, as once, few or many counts, or as a class when the clone is expanded.

J gene	D gene	clone size	V gene	CDR3 protein	CDR3 DNA
TRBJ2-7	-	-	TRBV7-2	CASSPGGYEQYF	TGTGCCAGCAGCCCGGGTGGCTACGAGCAGTACTTC
TRBJ1-3	TRBD1	-	TRBV9	CASSVEQGNTIYF	TGTGCCAGCAGCGTAGAACAGGGGAACACCATATATTTT
TRBJ2-7	TRBD1	-	TRBV6-1	CASSGTGVHEQYF	TGTGCCAGCAGTGGGACAGGGGTCCACGAGCAGTACTTC
TRBJ1-1	TRBD1	-	TRBV11-2	CASSLAGGAFF	TGTGCCAGCAGCTTAGCAGGGGGAGCTTTCTTT
TRBJ1-1	-	-	TRBV14	CASSQDFDGWRAFF	TGTGCCAGCAGCCAAGACTTTGACGGGTGGAGAGCTTTCTTT
TRBJ2-5	-	-	TRBV25-1	CASSLDRQTQYF	TGTGCCAGCAGTTTGGACAGACAGACCCAGTACTTC
TRBJ2-1	TRBD2	-	TRBV28	CASSSGLAGVNEQFF	TGTGCCAGCAGTTCGGGACTAGCGGGAGTTAATGAGCAGTTCTTC
TRBJ2-3	TRBD2	-	TRBV27	CASSSGLAGGPDTQYF	TGTGCCAGCAGTTCGGGACTAGCGGGAGGGCCGGATACGCAGTATTTT
TRBJ2-1	TRBD2	-	TRBV19	CASSIVAGGYGEQFF	TGTGCCAGTAGTATAGTAGCGGGAGGGTACGGTGAGCAGTTCTTC
TRBJ2-7	-	few	TRBV27	CASSLQGGASYEQYF	TGTGCCAGCAGTTTACAGGGGGGCGCATCCTACGAGCAGTACTTC
TRBJ2-1	TRBD2	-	TRBV7-3	CASSRTSGPTEQFF	TGTGCCAGCAGCAGAACTAGCGGGCCAACTGAGCAGTTCTTC
TRBJ2-5	TRBD2	-	TRBV19	CASSAGTSGRGETQYF	TGTGCCAGTTCTGCCGGGACTAGCGGGAGGGGAGAGACCCAGTACTTC
TRBJ2-7	-	few	TRBV13	CASSLGGIPYEQYF	TGTGCCAGCAGCTTAGGGGGGATACCCTACGAGCAGTACTTC
TRBJ2-1	TRBD1	-	TRBV15	CATSPGVGTADNEQFF	TGTGCCACCAGCCCCGGGGTCGGGACAGCCGACAATGAGCAGTTCTTC
TRBJ1-4	TRBD1	-	TRBV7-8	CASSFGGGQGGEKLFF	TGTGCCAGCAGCTTTGGGGGGGGACAGGGCGGTGAAAAACTGTTTTTT
TRBJ2-1	-	once	TRBV18	CASSPGRNNEQFF	TGTGCCAGCTCACCGGGGCGGAACAATGAGCAGTTCTTC
TRBJ2-1	-	-	TRBV7-2	CASSPSAVGEQFF	TGTGCCAGCAGCCCCAGCGCAGTAGGCGAGCAGTTCTTC
TRBJ1-1	TRBD1	once	TRBV14	CASSRLQGAKGDTEAFF	TGTGCCAGCAGCCGCCTACAGGGGGCGAAGGGTGACACTGAAGCTTTCTTT
TRBJ1-2	-	once	TRBV7-2	CASSLGNLDGYTF	TGTGCCAGCAGTCTTGGAAATTTGGATGGCTACACCTTC
TRBJ1-4	-	-	TRBV7-6	CASSFGQRGEKLFF	TGTGCCAGCAGCTTCGGACAGAGGGGTGAAAAACTGTTTTTT
TRBJ2-7	TRBD1	-	TRBV7-7	CASRIAAGRGLIYEQYF	TGTGCTAGCAGGATCGCCGCGGGCAGGGGGCTTATTTACGAGCAGTACTTC
TRBJ2-3	-	-	TRBV21-1	CASSKGGSGEEDTQYF	TGTGCCAGCAGCAAAGGGGGGTCAGGGGAGGAAGATACGCAGTATTTT
TRBJ1-5	-	-	TRBV7-2	CASSLGLQGNQPQHF	TGTGCCAGCAGCTTAGGTCTACAGGGCAATCAGCCCCAGCATTTT
TRBJ2-3	TRBD2	-	TRBV5-8	CASSLRTSGMFSTDTQYF	TGTGCCAGCAGCTTGAGGACTAGCGGGATGTTCAGCACAGATACGCAGTATTTT
TRBJ1-5	TRBD1	once	TRBV2	CASTPDRGGNQPQHF	TGTGCCAGCACCCCGGACAGGGGAGGTAATCAGCCCCAGCATTTT
TRBJ2-6	-	-	TRBV2	CASSEAETLISGANVLTF	TGTGCCAGCAGTGAGGCCGAGACACTTATCTCTGGGGCCAACGTCCTGACTTTC
TRBJ1-5	-	-	TRBV10-3	CAIRQEGQPQHF	TGTGCCATCAGACAGGAGGGTCAGCCCCAGCATTTT
TRBJ1-4	-	-	TRBV7-8	CASSLVFADIATNEKLFF	TGTGCCAGCAGCTTAGTTTTTGCGGACATTGCAACTAATGAAAAACTGTTTTTT
TRBJ2-3	TRBD1	-	TRBV7-9	CASSGRDRLTDTQYF	TGTGCCAGCAGCGGACGGGACAGACTCACAGATACGCAGTATTTT
TRBJ2-3	TRBD2	few	TRBV27	CASSLRLAIDTQYF	TGTGCCAGCAGTTTACGACTAGCGATAGATACGCAGTATTTT
TRBJ1-6	-	-	TRBV28	CASSLPGAGGSPLHF	TGTGCCAGCAGTTTACCGGGGGCTGGGGGTTCACCCCTCCACTTT
TRBJ2-7	-	-	TRBV5-1	CASSLLEEQYF	TGCGCCAGCAGCTTGTTGGAGGAGCAGTACTTC
TRBJ2-3	TRBD2	-	TRBV19	CASSIGGLAGDTQYF	TGTGCCAGTAGTATAGGAGGGCTAGCGGGAGATACGCAGTATTTT
TRBJ1-6	-	-	TRBV7-9	CASAVDYLNSPLHF	TGTGCCAGCGCCGTAGATTACCTTAATTCACCCCTCCACTTT
TRBJ2-7	-	-	TRBV6-5	CAVGGQSYEQYF	TGTGCCGTAGGGGGGCAGTCCTACGAGCAGTACTTC
TRBJ2-7	TRBD2	-	TRBV7-2	CASSPTSGKSYEQYF	TGTGCCAGCAGCCCGACTAGCGGGAAATCCTACGAGCAGTACTTC
TRBJ1-1	-	-	TRBV6-5	CATKGALNTEAFF	TGTGCCACGAAAGGGGCCTTGAACACTGAAGCTTTCTTT
TRBJ2-1	-	-	TRBV11-3	CASSSSTRWPVREQFF	TGTGCCAGCAGCTCCTCTACCAGGTGGCCCGTTCGAGAGCAGTTCTTC
TRBJ2-3	TRBD1	once	TRBV5-1	CASSLPGQGTDTQYF	TGCGCCAGCAGCCTGCCGGGACAGGGGACAGATACGCAGTATTTT
TRBJ2-5	TRBD1	-	TRBV5-1	CASMDRGETQYF	TGCGCCAGCATGGACAGGGGGGAGACCCAGTACTTC
TRBJ1-2	-	-	TRBV28	CASTRGGPGYTF	TGTGCCAGCACCCGAGGGGGACCTGGCTACACCTTC
TRBJ2-7	TRBD1	-	TRBV5-1	CASSPSTGHYEQYF	TGCGCCAGCAGCCCGTCGACAGGGCACTACGAGCAGTACTTC
TRBJ2-7	TRBD1	-	TRBV5-6	CASSLKGAPLKEQYF	TGTGCCAGCAGCTTGAAGGGGGCGCCTTTAAAGGAGCAGTACTTC
TRBJ1-4	-	-	TRBV7-2	CASSLIGGGEKLFF	TGTGCCAGCAGCTTAATCGGGGGCGGTGAAAAACTGTTTTTT
TRBJ2-1	TRBD2	-	TRBV27	CASSSPASGVYNEQFF	TGTGCCAGCAGTTCCCCTGCTAGCGGGGTTTACAATGAGCAGTTCTTC
TRBJ2-4	TRBD1	-	TRBV7-2	CASSPESQGVGKNIQYF	TGTGCCAGCAGCCCCGAGAGCCAGGGGGTCGGCAAAAACATTCAGTACTTC
TRBJ2-5	-	-	TRBV5-1	CASSLGQMVSTKTQYF	TGCGCCAGCAGCTTAGGACAGATGGTGTCAACAAAGACCCAGTACTTC
TRBJ2-6	-	-	TRBV6-1	CASSGISGANVLTF	TGTGCCAGCAGTGGGATATCTGGGGCCAACGTCCTGACTTTC
TRBJ2-7	-	-	TRBV6-6	CASNTGPNYEQYF	TGTGCCAGCAACACGGGACCGAACTACGAGCAGTACTTC
TRBJ1-1	-	few	TRBV19	CASRRRQANTEAFF	TGTGCCAGTAGGCGACGGCAAGCGAACACTGAAGCTTTCTTT
TRBJ2-4	TRBD2	-	TRBV4-2	CASSQDIRTIAGGKNIQYF	TGTGCCAGCAGCCAAGATATCCGGACTATAGCGGGCGGGAAAAACATTCAGTACTTC
TRBJ1-1	-	medium-sized	TRBV7-9	CASSALLETEAFF	TGTGCCAGCAGCGCCTTACTTGAAACTGAAGCTTTCTTT
TRBJ1-2	TRBD1	-	TRBV28	CASSLRTGLIGGYTF	TGTGCCAGCAGTTTAAGGACAGGCTTAATTGGGGGCTACACCTTC
TRBJ2-7	-	once	TRBV2	CASRVDRFYEQYF	TGTGCCAGCAGGGTTGACAGGTTCTACGAGCAGTACTTC
TRBJ1-4	TRBD1	-	TRBV28	CASRTGGYEKLFF	TGTGCCAGCAGGACAGGGGGATACGAAAAACTGTTTTTT
TRBJ2-1	-	-	TRBV4-2	CASSQDWDSRSSYNEQFF	TGTGCCAGCAGCCAAGATTGGGACTCCCGGTCCTCCTACAATGAGCAGTTCTTC
TRBJ1-2	TRBD1	-	TRBV6-5	CASRATQGAYGYTF	TGTGCCAGCAGAGCGACACAGGGGGCCTATGGCTACACCTTC
TRBJ1-1	-	-	TRBV7-2	CASSFSGFNTEAFF	TGTGCCAGCAGCTTCTCAGGGTTTAACACTGAAGCTTTCTTT
TRBJ1-1	-	once	TRBV5-4	CASSLEIPGGGSATEAFF	TGTGCCAGCAGCTTGGAGATCCCGGGGGGCGGGTCGGCCACTGAAGCTTTCTTT
TRBJ2-2	TRBD1	-	TRBV6-6	CASSARTGGTGELFF	TGTGCCAGCAGTGCTCGGACAGGCGGCACCGGGGAGCTGTTTTTT